Each of the 4 T cell receptor beta chains below was sequenced from the same sample in a study of T cells in Graves' hyperthyroidism and ophthalmopathy (dated by TCRdb to the late 2010s). Preparation of the library involved multiplex PCR. The instrument given in TCRdb is Illumina HiSeq 2000. The TCR beta CDR3 regions were amplified from the RNA transcripts. For the first round of RT-PCR on the TCR CDR3, the HTBI primer set was used together with the Qiagen OneStep RT-PCR kit. TCRdb reworked the public reads: Q25 trimming with fastp, MiXCR clone assembly, productive beta chains retained. Entries are consolidated by CDR3 protein sequence, retaining the most common genes and DNA. A total of roughly 700,000 distinct CDR3 sequences appear in this sample, roughly 17% of them only once. The ten largest clones represent 15% to 17% of the sample. Sequenced: blood. Receptors originate from a man aged 50 or older with Graves' hyperthyroidism.

The chain combines TRBV19 with TRBJ2-1, with TRBD2 matching over 10 bases. The CDR3 is 16 residues long. V was pared by 6 bases and J by 5 bases, with 10 bases of the junction left unmatched. The germline CDR1 and CDR2 sequences are LNHDA and SQIVND (reference sequence). The CDR3 DNA follows: TGTGCCAGTAGCTCCCCCAGGACTAGCGGAAACAATGAGCAGTTCTTC. Its protein product is CASSSPRTSGNNEQFF.

The chain recombines TRBV5-1 with TRBJ2-1; maybe TRBD1 (7 bases). CDR1 is SGHRS and CDR2 is YFSETQ in the germline V gene. The length of the CDR3 is 16 residues. Trimming cost V 4 bases and J 4 bases, with 18 bases left between them. The CDR3 loop is CASSPGVAGQYNEQFF. CDR3 coding DNA: TGCGCCAGCAGCCCGGGGGTGGCGGGACAGTACAATGAGCAGTTCTTC. Using reference TRBV5-1 and TRBJ2-1 for the parts outside the CDR3, the full variable domain is KAGVTQTPRYLIKTRGQQVTLSCSPISGHRSVSWYQQTPGQGLQFLFEYFSETQRNKGNFPGRFSGRQFSNSRSEMNVSTLELGDSALYLCASSPGVAGQYNEQFFGPGTRLTVL.

The V and J genes are TRBV9 and TRBJ2-5; 10 nucleotides align to TRBD2. CDR3 length: 15 amino acids. Germline V gene lookup returns CDR1 SGDLS and CDR2 YYNGEE. Unmatched junction bases numbered 7, after V lost 3 bases and J lost 5 bases. The CDR3 here is CASSGDPSGSETQYF. The CDR3, as DNA: TGTGCCAGCAGCGGAGACCCTAGCGGGAGTGAGACCCAGTACTTC.

This clonotype came up many times. CDR3 loop: CSARDGGNSNQPQHF. CDR3 nucleotide sequence: TGCAGTGCTAGAGATGGCGGAAATAGCAATCAGCCCCAGCATTTT. This chain links TRBV20-1 with TRBJ1-5; D remains ambiguous. CDR3 length equals 15 residues. Germline V CDR1 and CDR2: DFQATT, SNEGSKA (reference sequence). V was pared by 0 bases and J by 0 bases, with 9 bases between.